These 29 T cell receptor beta chains originate from one sample sequenced in a study of blood T cell repertoires in COVID-19. Repertoires were generated with immunoSEQ multiplex PCR, while TCRdb's copy carries only in-frame clones and drops some. The table shows about 230,000 clones, with 85% to 90% occurring only once. Sequenced: peripheral blood. Receptor source: a man aged 50 to 60 with COVID-19, enrolled during active disease.

The genes are TRBV28 and TRBJ2-5, with a tentative D call TRBD2 (6 bases). Germline CDR1 is MDHEN and CDR2 is SYDVKM. The CDR3 is 13 residues long. Trimming removed 8 bases from V and 4 bases from J, with 14 bases in between. The CDR3 sequence: CASEDGSGETQYF. The CDR3 DNA follows: TGTGCCAGCGAGGATGGTAGCGGAGAGACCCAGTACTTC.

In its sample, this clone was seen a few times. This chain links TRBV7-9 with TRBJ2-1, with 7 bases identical to TRBD2. Germline V gives CDR1 SEHNR, CDR2 FQNEAQ (reference sequence). The CDR3 contains 14 residues. Trimming cost V 4 bases and J 5 bases; bases outside gene matches: 5. The CDR3 bases are TGTGCCAGCAGCTCCAGTGGGGGGGACAATGAGCAGTTCTTC. Its protein is CASSSSGGDNEQFF. Filled out from reference TRBV7-9 and TRBJ2-1, the complete variable domain reads DTGVSQNPRHKITKRGQNVTFRCDPISEHNRLYWYRQTLGQGPEFLTYFQNEAQLEKSRLLSDRFSAERPKGSFSTLEIQRTEQGDSAMYLCASSSSGGDNEQFFGPGTRLTVL.

The rearrangement uses TRBV3-1 (or the pseudogene TRBV3-2) and TRBJ1-3; D possibly corresponds to TRBD1 (6 bases). Trimming shortened V by 4 bases and J by 8 bases, and 18 bases separated the two germline ends. The CDR3 spans 15 residues. Germline CDR1 is LGHDT and CDR2 is YNNKEL (reference sequence). The CDR3 DNA follows: TGTGCCAGCAGCCCCACAGGCCGGGCAGGGGACACCATATATTTT. Its translation: CASSPTGRAGDTIYF.

This rearrangement joins TRBV5-6 to TRBJ1-2, with 7 bases identical to TRBD1. Germline loops: CDR1 SGHDT, CDR2 YYEEEE. The CDR3 spans 14 residues. Losses at the gene ends were 0 bases for V and 2 bases for J; bases not matched to a gene: 1. The CDR3: CASSLGRGNYGYTF. In DNA, the CDR3 is TGTGCCAGCAGCTTGGGCAGGGGGAACTATGGCTACACCTTC.

This sequence joins TRBV6-2 or TRBV6-3 and TRBJ2-5; D is unclear. V dropped 2 bases and J dropped 4 bases, with 5 bases sitting between them. Germline CDR1 is MNHEY and CDR2 is SVGEGT. This CDR3 has 12 residues. The CDR3 DNA reads as TGTGCCAGCAGTTACGCAGGAGAGACCCAGTACTTC. This sequence encodes CASSYAGETQYF.

The genes are TRBV5-1 and TRBJ2-5; TRBD2 matches at 9 bases. V lost 4 bases to trimming and J lost 2 bases; unmatched junction nucleotides: 9. Germline CDR1 SGHRS, CDR2 YFSETQ. The CDR3 contains 16 residues. The CDR3 reads CASSPYPGLAQETQYF. Here the CDR3 DNA reads TGCGCCAGCAGCCCCTACCCGGGACTAGCTCAAGAGACCCAGTACTTC.

The rearrangement links TRBV3-1 (or the pseudogene TRBV3-2) to TRBJ1-5, with 8 bases matching TRBD1. Trimming cost V 3 bases and J 7 bases; bases outside gene matches: 8. The CDR3 spans 15 residues. The germline V gene has CDR1 LGHDT and CDR2 YNNKEL (reference sequence). The CDR3 coding sequence is TGTGCCAGCAGCCAGTCGACAGGGGCCGGGCAGCCCCAGCATTTT. Its protein is CASSQSTGAGQPQHF.

This chain connects TRBV2 to TRBJ2-2; 9 bases line up with TRBD1. The CDR3 totals 13 residues. V shed 6 bases and J 6 bases; nucleotides not matched to a gene: 2. Germline V gene lookup returns CDR1 SNHLY and CDR2 FYNNEI. CDR3 nucleotide sequence: TGTGCCAGCAGGACAGGGGGGGCCGGGGAGCTGTTTTTT. Translation: CASRTGGAGELFF.

This chain connects TRBV7-3 to TRBJ2-7; D call uncertain. Germline V gene data show CDR1 as SGHTA and CDR2 as FQGTGA. V was shortened by 5 bases and J by 0 bases, with 5 bases between the two germline ends. The CDR3 has 12 amino acids. CDR3 protein: CASSEYSYEQYF. The CDR3 nucleotides are TGTGCCAGCAGCGAGTACTCCTACGAGCAGTACTTC. The full variable domain, completed using reference TRBV7-3 and TRBJ2-7, is GAGVSQTPSNKVTEKGKYVELRCDPISGHTALYWYRQSLGQGPEFLIYFQGTGAADDSGLPNDRFFAVRPEGSVSTLKIQRTERGDSAVYLCASSEYSYEQYFGPGTRLTVT.

This chain connects TRBV6-5 to TRBJ2-7; TRBD2 aligns across 11 bases. The CDR3 contains 13 residues. J gave up 5 bases and V 5 bases, and 2 bases lay outside the gene matches. In germline, CDR1 is MNHEY, CDR2 SVGAGI. DNA for the CDR3: TGTGCCAGCAGTCTTAGCGGGAGGGACGAGCAGTACTTC. The encoded protein is CASSLSGRDEQYF.

The V and J genes are TRBV28 and TRBJ1-5, with D perhaps matching TRBD1 (6 bases). Germline values: CDR1 MDHEN, CDR2 SYDVKM. V was trimmed by 7 bases and J by 5 bases, leaving 9 bases between them. The CDR3 has 12 amino acids. Written as DNA, the CDR3 is TGTGCCAGCAATTCAGGGGATCAGCCCCAGCATTTT. It encodes CASNSGDQPQHF.

This clone came up a few times. The CDR3 is CASSRETERNQPQHF. Written as DNA, the CDR3 is TGTGCCAGCTCACGCGAAACAGAAAGAAATCAGCCCCAGCATTTT. The chain has TRBV18 and TRBJ1-5; D is undetermined. The germline V and J ends were trimmed by 4 bases and 4 bases, with 14 bases remaining between them. Germline V CDR1 and CDR2: KGHSH, LQKENI. This CDR3 contains 15 residues.

This chain links TRBV2 with TRBJ2-3, with 12 bases lining up with TRBD2. The CDR3 spans 16 residues. Trimming took 7 bases from V and 4 from J; bases not matched to a gene: 9. Germline V lookup: CDR1 SNHLY, CDR2 FYNNEI. CDR3 residues: CASNPSSGGAADTQYF. CDR3 bases: TGTGCCAGCAACCCTTCTAGCGGGGGGGCCGCAGATACGCAGTATTTT.

The CDR3 DNA sequence: TGTGCCAGCAGCCGGGGTGGACCTTATAGCAATCAGCCCCAGCATTTT. This encodes CASSRGGPYSNQPQHF. The chain combines TRBV5-4 with TRBJ1-5; D gene unclear. Germline V lookup: CDR1 SGHNT, CDR2 YYREEE (reference sequence). CDR3 size: 16 residues. The V gene lost 4 bases and the J gene lost 0 bases, with 14 bases spanning the gap.

The chain carries TRBV5-4 and TRBJ2-1; 12 nucleotides match TRBD2. The ends lost 4 bases at V and 4 bases at J; junction bases unmatched: 6. This CDR3 has 16 residues. The germline V gene has CDR1 SGHNT and CDR2 YYREEE (reference sequence). For the CDR3, the DNA is TGTGCCAGCAGCGCGCCGACTAGCGGGGGTTACAATGAGCAGTTCTTC. Its protein is CASSAPTSGGYNEQFF.

V and J are TRBV10-3 and TRBJ1-2, with 8 bases that match TRBD1. The ends lost 3 bases at V and 7 bases at J; junction bases unmatched: 4. The CDR3 consists of 13 residues. CDR1 and CDR2 (germline): ENHRY, SYGVKD. As DNA, the CDR3 is TGTGCCATCAGTGAAAGACAGGGGTTTGGCTACACCTTC. This encodes CAISERQGFGYTF.

The chain employs TRBV7-8 and TRBJ1-5; TRBD1 matches at 9 bases. The CDR3 extends over 15 amino acids. Looked up from germline, CDR1 is SGHVS and CDR2 is FQNEAQ. The V and J ends lost 4 bases and 9 bases, in that order; junction bases with no gene match: 10. The DNA of the CDR3 is TGTGCCAGCAGCTCGGGACAGGGTTGGTTTGTGCCCCAGCATTTT. Amino acids: CASSSGQGWFVPQHF.

The chain combines TRBV30 with TRBJ2-1; 12 bases fit TRBD1. The CDR3 covers 14 residues. Germline values: CDR1 GTSNPN, CDR2 SVGIG (reference sequence). V shed 5 bases and J 7 bases; nucleotides not matched to a gene: 6. CDR3 residues: CAWGPGQGANEQFF. The CDR3 region has the DNA TGTGCCTGGGGTCCGGGACAGGGGGCAAATGAGCAGTTCTTC.

The chain recombines TRBV6-5 with TRBJ2-1; 11 nucleotides agree with TRBD2. This CDR3 is built from 14 residues. J gave up 8 bases and V 6 bases, and 6 bases lay outside the gene matches. Germline V gene sequence: CDR1 MNHEY, CDR2 SVGAGI. CDR3 region: CASRQRLAGHEQFF. CDR3 in DNA: TGTGCCAGCAGGCAAAGACTAGCGGGGCATGAGCAGTTCTTC.

The chain has TRBV14 and TRBJ1-2, with D uncertain. Germline V CDR1 and CDR2: SGHDN, FVKESK. The CDR3 sequence is 14 residues long. Trimming took off 1 base at V and 1 base at J, with 7 bases between the two ends. CDR3 sequence (DNA): TGTGCCAGCAGCCAAGGAGTCCTTAACTATGGCTACACCTTC. Translation gives CASSQGVLNYGYTF.

This sequence joins TRBV3-1 (or the pseudogene TRBV3-2) and TRBJ1-5; the match to TRBD1 covers 7 bases. Germline lookup yields CDR1 LGHDT and CDR2 YNNKEL (reference sequence). V trimming: 4 bases; J trimming: 0 bases; junction bases outside the gene matches: 9. The CDR3 runs 17 residues. The CDR3 DNA reads TGTGCCAGCAGCCGCGGGACAGCGTTTTATAGCAATCAGCCCCAGCATTTT. It yields the protein CASSRGTAFYSNQPQHF.

The chain combines TRBV27 with TRBJ2-4; perhaps TRBD1 as D (7 bases). The CDR3 sequence is 15 residues long. Germline-derived CDR1 and CDR2 are MNHEY and SMNVEV (reference sequence). V was pared by 5 bases and J by 0 bases, with 11 bases between. The CDR3 region has the DNA TGTGCCAGCAGTCAGGGGGGCGTAGCCAAAAACATTCAGTACTTC. This sequence encodes CASSQGGVAKNIQYF.

The V call is TRBV9, the J call TRBJ2-1, with 8 bases lining up with TRBD2. CDR1 and CDR2 from the germline V gene are SGDLS and YYNGEE. CDR3 size: 15 residues. The junction had 4 bases not matched to a gene; V was cut back by 4 bases and J by 1 base. This chain's CDR3 is CASSPIAGSYNEQFF. The CDR3 nucleotides read TGTGCCAGCAGCCCTATAGCGGGGTCCTACAATGAGCAGTTCTTC.

About this clone itself: The identical CDR3 is also encoded by other nucleotide sequences in the sample. The chain links TRBV13 to TRBJ2-5; 10 nucleotides line up with TRBD1. After removal of 3 bases from V and 4 bases from J, the junction contained 2 bases not matched to a gene. The CDR3 runs 14 residues. CDR1 and CDR2 (germline): PRHDT, FYEKMQ (reference sequence). CDR3 sequence (DNA): TGTGCCAGCAGCTTGCGGACAGGGGGAGAGACCCAGTACTTC. This encodes CASSLRTGGETQYF.

The chain uses TRBV15 and TRBJ1-4, with TRBD1 identical over 7 bases. V was clipped by 3 bases and J by 5 bases; unmatched bases: 9. This CDR3 has 16 residues. Germline V gene data show CDR1 as LNHNV and CDR2 as YYDKDF (reference sequence). The CDR3 loop is CATSRYRGQTNEKLFF. In DNA, the CDR3 is TGTGCCACCAGCAGGTACAGGGGCCAAACAAATGAAAAACTGTTTTTT.

The J gene is TRBJ1-3, the V gene TRBV4-1; D is perhaps TRBD1 (5 bases). Trimming stripped 4 bases from V and 4 bases from J, with 14 bases between. CDR1 MGHRA and CDR2 YSYEKL come from the germline V gene. This CDR3 is 15 amino acids long. CDR3 in amino acids: CASSLTRDFGNTIYF. Here the CDR3 DNA reads TGCGCCAGCAGCCTAACTCGGGACTTCGGAAACACCATATATTTT.

V usage is TRBV7-3 and J usage is TRBJ2-7; maybe TRBD2 (5 bases). Trimming left V 5 bases short and J 0 bases short, with 14 bases between. This CDR3 is built from 15 residues. Germline CDR1 and CDR2: SGHTA and FQGTGA. The CDR3 spells CASSPSGGSSYEQYF. The CDR3 DNA is TGTGCCAGCAGCCCCTCCGGCGGGTCCTCCTACGAGCAGTACTTC.

The gene calls are TRBV4-2 and TRBJ2-7; D unclear. Trimming removed 0 bases at V and 3 bases at J, with 9 bases between. CDR1 LGHNA and CDR2 YNFKEQ come from the germline V gene. The length of the CDR3 is 14 residues. The CDR3 DNA reads TGTGCCAGCAGCCAAGATTTGGGCAACTACGAGCAGTACTTC. Protein product: CASSQDLGNYEQYF.

J is TRBJ1-6 and V is TRBV9; D uncertain. Germline loops: CDR1 SGDLS, CDR2 YYNGEE. V was clipped by 3 bases and J by 9 bases, with 19 bases between them. The CDR3 spans 16 residues. For the CDR3, the DNA is TGTGCCAGCAGCGCCCTATCCCGCAATACGGGTTCACCCCTCCACTTT. This translates into CASSALSRNTGSPLHF. Supplemented by reference TRBV9 and TRBJ1-6, the full variable domain reads DSGVTQTPKHLITATGQRVTLRCSPRSGDLSVYWYQQSLDQGLQFLIQYYNGEERAKGNILERFSAQQFPDLHSELNLSSLELGDSALYFCASSALSRNTGSPLHFGNGTRLTVT.